These 18 T cell receptor beta chains were sequenced from one sample in a study of blood T cell repertoires in COVID-19. Data came from immunoSEQ multiplex PCR; TCRdb stores just in-frame clones and leaves some out. The sample holds 200,000 to 250,000 clones, 70% to 90% seen once. The material sequenced was peripheral blood. The receptors were gathered from a man between 45 and 60 years old with acute or convalescent COVID-19.

This chain uses TRBV5-1 with TRBJ2-3; 15 bases are shared with TRBD2. The CDR3 is 17 amino acids. Per the germline V gene, CDR1 is SGHRS and CDR2 is YFSETQ. The V gene end was trimmed by 4 bases and the J gene end by 4 bases; junction bases not matched to a gene: 7. The CDR3 reads CASSSGTSGGRADTQYF. The DNA for the CDR3 is TGCGCCAGCAGCAGCGGGACTAGCGGGGGGAGGGCAGATACGCAGTATTTT.

The chain couples TRBV7-2 to TRBJ1-3; D unresolved. The CDR3 runs to 15 residues. From germline, CDR1 is SGHTA and CDR2 FQGNSA. Deletions cut 1 base from V and 0 bases from J, with 7 bases between. The CDR3 bases are TGTGCCAGCAGCTTAGGCGCGCTCTCTGGAAACACCATATATTTT. This encodes CASSLGALSGNTIYF.

V usage is TRBV19 and J usage is TRBJ2-7; perhaps TRBD1 as D (6 bases). V lost 3 bases to trimming and J lost 3 bases, with 12 bases between them. The CDR3 spans 14 residues. The germline gives CDR1 LNHDA, CDR2 SQIVND (reference sequence). CDR3 sequence reads: CASSIGTDSYEQYF. DNA of the CDR3: TGTGCCAGTAGTATTGGGACGGACAGCTACGAGCAGTACTTC. The full variable domain, rest sourced from reference TRBV19 and TRBJ2-7, is DGGITQSPKYLFRKEGQNVTLSCEQNLNHDAMYWYRQDPGQGLRLIYYSQIVNDFQKGDIAEGYSVSREKKESFPLTVTSAQKNPTAFYLCASSIGTDSYEQYFGPGTRLTVT.

This rearrangement joins TRBV4-2 to TRBJ2-2; the match to TRBD2 covers 9 bases. The junction had 14 bases not matched to a gene; V was cut back by 4 bases and J by 8 bases. This CDR3 contains 17 residues. From germline, CDR1 is LGHNA and CDR2 YNFKEQ. Here the CDR3 reads CASSPLEGGGAAGELFF. DNA for the CDR3: TGTGCCAGCAGCCCCTTAGAAGGCGGGGGGGCCGCGGGGGAGCTGTTTTTT.

This CDR3 reads CASGLGTDYGYTF. DNA for the CDR3: TGTGCTAGTGGTTTGGGGACTGACTATGGCTACACCTTC. The chain employs TRBV12-5 and TRBJ1-2, with unresolved D. Germline assignment: CDR1 LGHNT and CDR2 FRNRAP. This CDR3 has 13 amino acids. V lost 1 base, J lost 3 bases, and 6 bases lay in between. Together with reference TRBV12-5 and TRBJ1-2, the CDR3 gives the full variable domain: DARVTQTPRHKVTEMGQEVTMRCQPILGHNTVFWYRQTMMQGLELLAYFRNRAPLDDSGMPKDRFSAEMPDATLATLKIQPSEPRDSAVYFCASGLGTDYGYTFGSGTRLTVV.

The chain combines TRBV11-3 with TRBJ1-4; D unclear. CDR3 size: 13 residues. Trimming removed 4 bases at V and 8 bases at J, with 11 bases between. Germline V lookup: CDR1 SGHNT, CDR2 YENEEA. The CDR3 DNA reads TGTGCCAGCAGCTCTCGGGAAAAAGAAAAACTGTTTTTT. Residues: CASSSREKEKLFF. Combining the CDR3 with reference TRBV11-3 and TRBJ1-4 gives the whole variable domain EAGVVQSPRYKIIEKKQPVAFWCNPISGHNTLYWYLQNLGQGPELLIRYENEEAVDDSQLPKDRFSAERLKGVDSTLKIQPAELGDSAVYLCASSSREKEKLFFGSGTQLSVL.

The gene calls are TRBV4-1 and TRBJ2-7, with 10 nucleotides matching TRBD2. V dropped 4 bases and J dropped 4; count of bases not matched to a gene: 13. Per the germline V gene, CDR1 is MGHRA and CDR2 is YSYEKL. The CDR3 length is 17 residues. The CDR3 nucleotides read TGCGCCAGCAGCCGGGTACCGACCGGGACTAGCGAGTACGAGCAGTACTTC. Its translation is CASSRVPTGTSEYEQYF.

This chain uses TRBV6-5 with TRBJ1-2; the D gene is possibly TRBD1 (5 bases). The CDR3 length is 13 residues. CDR1 MNHEY and CDR2 SVGAGI come from the germline V gene. Trimming took 0 bases from V and 4 from J, leaving 6 bases between them. The CDR3 DNA sequence: TGTGCCAGCAGTTACTCAGACAGCTATGGCTACACCTTC. This translates into CASSYSDSYGYTF.

A remark on this clone: One end of the junction fails to match germline, which may point to a read error. The rearrangement uses TRBV7-7 and TRBJ2-3; 7 nucleotides align to TRBD1. Per the germline V gene, CDR1 is SSHAT and CDR2 is FNYEAQ (reference sequence). The CDR3 sequence is 14 residues long. The DNA of the CDR3 is TGTGCTAGCAGCCTAGACAGGGCAGCAGATACGCAGTATTTT. Protein sequence: CASSLDRAADTQYF.

The V and J genes are TRBV6-5 and TRBJ2-1; 12 bases fit TRBD2. V shed 6 bases and J 8 bases; nucleotides not matched to a gene: 8. Germline CDR1 reads MNHEY; CDR2 reads SVGAGI. The CDR3 runs 15 residues. CDR3 nucleotides: TGTGCCAGCAGACCCACTAGCGGGGGGCTACATGAGCAGTTCTTC. Protein: CASRPTSGGLHEQFF.

V usage is TRBV9 and J usage is TRBJ2-1, with 14 bases identical to TRBD2. From germline, CDR1 is SGDLS and CDR2 YYNGEE. This CDR3 spans 18 amino acids. V lost 6 bases, J lost 2 bases, and 10 bases stayed unmatched. CDR3 region: CASTGLAGESPPYNEQFF. In nucleotides, the CDR3 is TGTGCCAGCACGGGACTAGCGGGAGAATCCCCCCCCTACAATGAGCAGTTCTTC.

The chain uses TRBV5-4 and TRBJ1-2, with 9 nucleotides matching TRBD1. Germline CDR1 reads SGHNT; CDR2 reads YYREEE (reference sequence). The junction had 9 bases not matched to a gene; V was cut back by 6 bases and J by 3 bases. The CDR3 length is 15 residues. The CDR3 protein is CASTNPGQGYYGYTF. CDR3 nucleotides: TGTGCCAGCACCAACCCGGGACAGGGTTACTATGGCTACACCTTC.

This clone was observed once. V gene TRBV2 combines with J gene TRBJ1-1; tentative D call: TRBD1 (5 bases). Trimming removed 2 bases from V and 4 bases from J, with 8 bases in between. The germline CDR1 and CDR2 sequences are SNHLY and FYNNEI. The CDR3 has 13 amino acids. CDR3 sequence reads: CASSERQGTEAFF. The CDR3 bases are TGTGCCAGCAGTGAACGGCAGGGCACTGAAGCTTTCTTT.

CDR3 region: CASSPTSGTVQYF. Here the CDR3 DNA reads TGTGCCAGCAGCCCGACTAGCGGGACTGTGCAGTACTTC. The J gene is TRBJ2-7, the V gene TRBV14; 11 bases agree with TRBD2. Germline V gene lookup returns CDR1 SGHDN and CDR2 FVKESK. CDR3 size: 13 residues. V lost 4 bases, J lost 9 bases, and 5 bases stayed unmatched.

This clone was seen only a few times. The V call is TRBV12-3 or TRBV12-4, the J call TRBJ1-4, with 7 bases aligning to TRBD1. The CDR3 totals 12 residues. V was clipped by 2 bases and J by 12 bases; unmatched bases: 3. CDR3 sequence: CASSLNGQELFF. The CDR3 coding sequence is TGTGCCAGCAGTTTAAACGGACAGGAACTGTTTTTT.

V usage is TRBV3-1 (or the pseudogene TRBV3-2) and J usage is TRBJ2-7; no reliable D call. Germline CDR1 is LGHDT and CDR2 is YNNKEL (reference sequence). V lost 6 bases, J lost 5 bases, and 11 bases lay in between. The CDR3 covers 12 residues. The CDR3 nucleotides are TGTGCCAGCAGTCCTTCACAACACGAGCAGTACTTC. This gives the protein CASSPSQHEQYF.

The chain recombines TRBV29-1 with TRBJ2-7, with 7 bases matching TRBD1. The germline V gene has CDR1 SQVTM and CDR2 ANQGSEA. V shed 6 bases, J shed 5 bases, and the junction held 10 bases outside the gene matches. The CDR3 runs to 13 residues. The CDR3 DNA sequence: TGCAGCGTCGCAAAGGCACAGGGGAACGAGCAGTACTTC. It specifies CSVAKAQGNEQYF.

V and J are TRBV7-9 and TRBJ2-5; D might be TRBD2 (7 bases). CDR3 length: 16 amino acids. The ends were cut back, 5 bases at V and 5 bases at J, with 21 bases in the middle. Germline assignment: CDR1 SEHNR and CDR2 FQNEAQ (reference sequence). CDR3 protein: CASSLPRAGAYETQYF. CDR3 sequence (DNA): TGTGCCAGCAGCCTACCGCGTGCGGGGGCGTATGAGACCCAGTACTTC.